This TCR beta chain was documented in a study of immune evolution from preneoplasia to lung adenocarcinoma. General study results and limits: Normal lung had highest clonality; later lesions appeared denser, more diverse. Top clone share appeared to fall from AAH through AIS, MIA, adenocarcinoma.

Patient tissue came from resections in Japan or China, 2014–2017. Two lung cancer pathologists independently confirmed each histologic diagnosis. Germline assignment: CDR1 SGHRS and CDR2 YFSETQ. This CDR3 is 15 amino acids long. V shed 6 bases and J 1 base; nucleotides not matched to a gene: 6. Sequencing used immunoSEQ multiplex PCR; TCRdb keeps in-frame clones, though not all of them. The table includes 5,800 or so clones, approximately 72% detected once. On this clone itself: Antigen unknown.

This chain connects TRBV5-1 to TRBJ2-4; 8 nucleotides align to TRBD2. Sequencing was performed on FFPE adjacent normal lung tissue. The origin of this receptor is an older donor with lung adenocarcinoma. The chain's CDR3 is CASKRTGGAKNIQYF. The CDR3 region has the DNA TGCGCCAGCAAAAGGACGGGGGGGGCCAAAAACATTCAGTACTTC.